What follows are 14 T cell receptor beta chains derived from one specimen sequenced in a study of blood T cell repertoires in COVID-19. Data came from immunoSEQ multiplex PCR; TCRdb stores just in-frame clones and leaves some out. The sample has 250,000 to 350,000 clones, around 88% seen once; the top ten hold 10% to 15%. The sequenced sample was peripheral blood. These receptor sequences come from a woman aged 65 to 85 with COVID-19, enrolled during active disease.

The CDR3 spells CASSLSRGLAVYEQYF. CDR3 bases: TGTGCCAGCAGTTTATCGAGGGGACTAGCGGTCTACGAGCAGTACTTC. The V and J genes are TRBV27 and TRBJ2-7; 11 bases are a match to TRBD2. The germline V gene has CDR1 MNHEY and CDR2 SMNVEV (reference sequence). This CDR3 has 16 amino acids. V gave up 0 bases and J gave up 3 bases; unmatched junction bases: 4.

The chain carries TRBV7-9 and TRBJ1-2; D might be TRBD1 (6 bases). The CDR3 length is 15 residues. The ends were cut back, 5 bases at V and 4 bases at J, with 17 bases in the middle. In germline, CDR1 is SEHNR, CDR2 FQNEAQ (reference sequence). CDR3 residues: CASSPLMAGAYGYTF. In nucleotides, the CDR3 is TGTGCCAGCAGCCCCCTGATGGCAGGGGCCTATGGCTACACCTTC.

The chain joins TRBV6-2 or TRBV6-3 to TRBJ2-3; 7 positions agree with TRBD1. With V trimmed by 0 bases and J by 0 bases, 6 bases remained unmatched. The CDR3 consists of 17 residues. CDR1 is MNHEY, CDR2 SVGEGT, per germline. CDR3 amino acids: CASSYSVRGPSTDTQYF. The CDR3 coding sequence is TGTGCCAGCAGTTACTCGGTGAGGGGGCCTAGCACAGATACGCAGTATTTT.

This clone was detected once. This chain uses TRBV7-3 with TRBJ1-1; D is unclear. Trimming took 5 bases from V and 1 from J, leaving 17 bases between them. Germline CDR1 SGHTA, CDR2 FQGTGA. This CDR3 region has 16 residues. As DNA, the CDR3 is TGTGCCAGCAGCGTGAGCGGTGGGGAGGGGAACACTGAAGCTTTCTTT. This gives the protein CASSVSGGEGNTEAFF.

This rearrangement joins TRBV9 to TRBJ1-2; the match to TRBD1 covers 8 bases. Germline V gene sequence: CDR1 SGDLS, CDR2 YYNGEE. CDR3 length: 14 residues. Trimming cost V 3 bases and J 3 bases; bases outside gene matches: 4. The CDR3 reads CASSEQGEDYGYTF. The CDR3 DNA follows: TGTGCCAGCAGCGAACAGGGGGAGGACTATGGCTACACCTTC.

The rearrangement links TRBV24-1 to TRBJ2-7; possible D gene TRBD2, 5 bases. The CDR3 contains 15 residues. Germline CDR1 and CDR2: KGHDR and SFDVKD. The V gene lost 1 base and the J gene lost 9 bases, with 18 bases spanning the gap. This CDR3 reads CATSDFPDGVEGQYF. The CDR3 DNA reads TGTGCCACCAGTGATTTCCCGGACGGTGTCGAGGGGCAGTACTTC.

The V gene is TRBV11-2, the J gene TRBJ2-7, with 10 positions matching TRBD1. There are 15 residues in the CDR3. Trimming at V came to 6 bases and at J to 3 bases, leaving 8 bases not matched to a gene. Looked up from germline, CDR1 is SGHAT and CDR2 is FQNNGV. CDR3: CASRQPGTGVYEQYF. The CDR3 DNA reads TGTGCCAGCAGACAACCGGGGACAGGGGTCTACGAGCAGTACTTC.

This clone was found once. V usage is TRBV30 and J usage is TRBJ2-3; D is ambiguous. Germline V gives CDR1 GTSNPN, CDR2 SVGIG (reference sequence). V was trimmed by 4 bases and J by 0 bases, leaving 8 bases between them. The CDR3 has 13 amino acids. The CDR3, as DNA: TGTGCCTGGACTAGGTTTAGCACAGATACGCAGTATTTT. Protein product: CAWTRFSTDTQYF.

The V gene is TRBV6-5, the J gene TRBJ2-5; D gene uncertain. The CDR3 covers 13 residues. With 1 base removed from V and 5 bases from J, the gap between germline ends came to 8 bases. Germline V gives CDR1 MNHEY, CDR2 SVGAGI. In DNA form, the CDR3 reads TGTGCCAGCAGTTACTATCCTGGCGAGACCCAGTACTTC. Encoded protein: CASSYYPGETQYF.

The rearrangement links TRBV7-9 to TRBJ1-1; no clear D. Germline V gene lookup returns CDR1 SEHNR and CDR2 FQNEAQ (reference sequence). V lost 5 bases, J lost 4 bases, and 8 bases lay in between. There are 12 residues in the CDR3. The CDR3 coding sequence is TGTGCCAGCAGCCGGGCGGGCACTGAAGCTTTCTTT. This encodes CASSRAGTEAFF.

This clone was detected a few times. The V and J genes are TRBV2 and TRBJ1-2; no clear D. CDR3 length: 13 amino acids. Trimming shortened V by 9 bases and J by 4 bases, and 15 bases separated the two germline ends. The V gene's germline CDR1 is SNHLY and CDR2 FYNNEI. CDR3 DNA sequence: TGTGCCAGTAAAATACAGAGCACCTATGGCTACACCTTC. Translation gives CASKIQSTYGYTF.

The chain is built from TRBV5-1 and TRBJ2-3, with 8 bases that match TRBD2. Trimming at V came to 3 bases and at J to 6 bases, leaving 12 bases not matched to a gene. Germline CDR1 is SGHRS and CDR2 is YFSETQ. The CDR3 is made up of 16 amino acids. CDR3 nucleotide sequence: TGCGCCAGCAGCTGGGAGAGGGGCGGGGGGCCCGATACGCAGTATTTT. This gives the protein CASSWERGGGPDTQYF.

The chain has TRBV19 and TRBJ2-7, with 7 bases identical to TRBD1. V gave up 6 bases and J gave up 2 bases; unmatched junction bases: 10. The CDR3 extends over 15 amino acids. Germline CDR1 and CDR2: LNHDA and SQIVND (reference sequence). In DNA form, the CDR3 reads TGTGCCAGTAGCCCTACAGGGGCGATCACCTACGAGCAGTACTTC. Protein product: CASSPTGAITYEQYF.

This clone occurred a few times. This chain connects TRBV9 to TRBJ2-1; a weak D match, TRBD1 (5 bases). Between the trimmed V and J ends, which lost 0 bases and 4 bases, there was a span of 11 bases. The CDR3 runs to 15 residues. CDR1 and CDR2 (germline): SGDLS, YYNGEE. The CDR3 nucleotides are TGTGCCAGCAGCGTAGGATCAGGGTTATACAATGAGCAGTTCTTC. It specifies CASSVGSGLYNEQFF.